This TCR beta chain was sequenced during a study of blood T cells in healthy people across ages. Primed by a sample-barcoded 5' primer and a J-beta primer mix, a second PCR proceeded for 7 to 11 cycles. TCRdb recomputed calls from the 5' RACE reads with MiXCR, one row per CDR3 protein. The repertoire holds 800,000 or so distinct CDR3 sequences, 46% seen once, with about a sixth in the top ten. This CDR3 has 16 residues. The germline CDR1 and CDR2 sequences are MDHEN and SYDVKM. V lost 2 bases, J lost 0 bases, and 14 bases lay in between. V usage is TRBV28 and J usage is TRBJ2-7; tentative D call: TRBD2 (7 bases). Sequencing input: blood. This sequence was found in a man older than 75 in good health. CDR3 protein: CASSLRGGANSYEQYF. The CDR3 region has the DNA TGTGCCAGCAGTTTAAGGGGGGGCGCTAACTCCTACGAGCAGTACTTC. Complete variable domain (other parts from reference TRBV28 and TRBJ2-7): DVKVTQSSRYLVKRTGEKVFLECVQDMDHENMFWYRQDPGLGLRLIYFSYDVKMKEKGDIPEGYSVSREKKERFSLILESASTNQTSMYLCASSLRGGANSYEQYFGPGTRLTVT.